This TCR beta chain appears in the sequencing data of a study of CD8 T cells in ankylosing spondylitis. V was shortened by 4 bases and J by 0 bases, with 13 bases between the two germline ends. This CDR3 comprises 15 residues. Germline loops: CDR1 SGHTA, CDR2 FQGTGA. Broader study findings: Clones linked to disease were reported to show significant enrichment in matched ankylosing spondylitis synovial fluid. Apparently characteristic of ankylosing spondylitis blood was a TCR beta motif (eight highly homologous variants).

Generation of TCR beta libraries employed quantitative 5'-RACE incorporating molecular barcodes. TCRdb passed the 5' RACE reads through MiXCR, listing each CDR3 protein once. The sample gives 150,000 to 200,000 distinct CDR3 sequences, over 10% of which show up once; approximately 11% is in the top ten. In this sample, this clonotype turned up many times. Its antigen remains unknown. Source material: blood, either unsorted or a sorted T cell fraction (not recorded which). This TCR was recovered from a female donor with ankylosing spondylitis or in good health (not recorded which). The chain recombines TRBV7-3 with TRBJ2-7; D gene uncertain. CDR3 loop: CASSSNRLGSYEQYF. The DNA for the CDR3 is TGTGCCAGCAGCTCGAATCGACTGGGCTCCTACGAGCAGTACTTC.